This T cell receptor beta chain was found in a study of blood T cell repertoires in COVID-19. Profiling relied on immunoSEQ multiplex PCR, and the TCRdb table lists in-frame clones only, not all of them. The table shows 200,000 to 250,000 clones, with approximately 81% occurring only once. J lost 8 bases, V lost 5 bases, and 11 bases had no gene match. Germline V gene sequence: CDR1 SGHTA, CDR2 FQGNSA. The CDR3 length is 15 residues. The receptor was derived from a woman aged 60-75 years who had recovered from COVID-19. This chain connects TRBV7-2 to TRBJ1-2, with 10 bases lining up with TRBD1. The sequenced material came from peripheral blood. The chain's CDR3 is CASSLFDRGLSGYTF. The CDR3 coding sequence is TGTGCCAGCAGCCTATTTGACAGGGGGCTATCGGGCTACACCTTC.